These 20 T cell receptor beta chains were sequenced from one sample in a study of cytomegalovirus exposure and HLA in healthy donors. Primers: 60 Vbeta forward and 13 Jbeta reverse. TCRdb's table, derived via immunoSEQ multiplex PCR, lists solely in-frame clones and lacks some. The sample lists roughly 140,000 clones; 64% were seen once. Sample: PBMCs. The origin of the receptors is a woman aged 25 to 39 in good health and CMV-seropositive.

The chain couples TRBV6-6 to TRBJ1-6; D gene unclear. V lost 5 bases, J lost 10 bases, and 9 bases lay in between. The CDR3 contains 12 residues. Germline CDR1 is MNHNY and CDR2 is SVGAGI (reference sequence). The CDR3 coding sequence is TGTGCCAGCAGTCCCGGCAGGTCACCCCTCCACTTT. Its translation is CASSPGRSPLHF.

This clone was detected only a few times. The chain uses TRBV6-1 and TRBJ2-3; TRBD2 might be the D (6 bases). V lost 8 bases, J lost 5 bases, and 14 bases lay in between. Per the germline V gene, CDR1 is MNHNS and CDR2 is SASEGT. The CDR3 spans 13 residues. Here the CDR3 reads CASEWRGLDTQYF. CDR3 nucleotides: TGTGCCAGCGAATGGCGGGGATTAGATACGCAGTATTTT.

This chain uses TRBV30 with TRBJ2-3; D is uncertain. V gave up 0 bases and J gave up 5 bases, with 3 bases separating them. Germline lookup yields CDR1 GTSNPN and CDR2 SVGIG (reference sequence). The CDR3 runs 11 residues. The CDR3 reads CAWSVQDTQYF. The CDR3, as DNA: TGTGCCTGGAGTGTTCAAGATACGCAGTATTTT.

The chain recombines TRBV5-1 with TRBJ2-2, with 9 bases identical to TRBD1. Looked up from germline, CDR1 is SGHRS and CDR2 is YFSETQ. V lost 0 bases to trimming and J lost 6 bases; unmatched junction nucleotides: 3. This CDR3 has 15 amino acids. The CDR3 sequence: CASSLATGGAGELFF. The DNA of the CDR3 is TGCGCCAGCAGCTTGGCGACAGGGGGTGCCGGGGAGCTGTTTTTT.

The V call is TRBV28, the J call TRBJ2-3, with D maybe TRBD1 (6 bases). The CDR3 is 14 residues long. The V gene's germline CDR1 is MDHEN and CDR2 SYDVKM. V lost 6 bases, J lost 0 bases, and 10 bases lay in between. The DNA of the CDR3 is TGTGCCAGCAGAAGACAGGTTAGCACAGATACGCAGTATTTT. Residues: CASRRQVSTDTQYF.

This chain links TRBV10-2 with TRBJ2-7, with TRBD2 matching over 9 bases. This CDR3 contains 13 residues. Per germline, CDR1 WSHSY and CDR2 SAAADI. J gave up 6 bases and V 8 bases, and 8 bases lay outside the gene matches. The CDR3 sequence: CASVGLAGAEQYF. CDR3 nucleotide sequence: TGCGCCAGCGTGGGACTAGCAGGGGCCGAGCAGTACTTC.

This clone was counted between two and nine times. The chain employs TRBV27 and TRBJ1-4; 9 nucleotides match TRBD1. Germline V gene data show CDR1 as MNHEY and CDR2 as SMNVEV (reference sequence). The CDR3 spans 20 residues. The V gene end was trimmed by 6 bases and the J gene end by 6 bases; junction bases not matched to a gene: 23. The CDR3, as DNA: TGTGCCAGCAGCCCGAGGGGAGCTGGGACAGGGAGGGGGGCATATGAAAAACTGTTTTTT. This encodes CASSPRGAGTGRGAYEKLFF.

This rearrangement joins TRBV9 to TRBJ2-3, with 10 bases matching TRBD2. Germline V gives CDR1 SGDLS, CDR2 YYNGEE. Trimming removed 6 bases from V and 4 bases from J; junction bases left unmatched: 5. This CDR3 comprises 14 residues. CDR3 protein: CASTPAGGPDTQYF. Written as DNA, the CDR3 is TGTGCCAGCACCCCAGCGGGGGGGCCAGATACGCAGTATTTT.

The rearrangement uses TRBV30 and TRBJ1-6; D might be TRBD1 (5 bases). CDR1 GTSNPN and CDR2 SVGIG come from the germline V gene (reference sequence). The CDR3 is 13 amino acids. The V end was cut by 0 bases, the J end by 10 bases, with 10 bases between. The CDR3 here is CAWSVAGRSPLHF. In nucleotides, the CDR3 is TGTGCCTGGAGTGTTGCAGGGCGGTCACCCCTCCACTTT.

In this sample, this clone turned up a few times. This rearrangement joins TRBV15 to TRBJ1-1; 10 nucleotides agree with TRBD1. Germline loops: CDR1 LNHNV, CDR2 YYDKDF (reference sequence). The CDR3 spans 15 residues. With 3 bases clipped from V and 5 bases from J, the junction kept 6 bases outside the gene matches. The CDR3 region is CATSSDRGPGTEAFF. For the CDR3, the DNA is TGTGCCACCAGCAGTGACAGGGGGCCGGGGACTGAAGCTTTCTTT.

The chain links TRBV2 to TRBJ1-3; 7 bases match TRBD1. The CDR3 spans 14 residues. V shed 11 bases and J 0 bases; nucleotides not matched to a gene: 7. Germline V gene lookup returns CDR1 SNHLY and CDR2 FYNNEI. CDR3 in amino acids: CAVKQGLSGNTIYF. Here the CDR3 DNA reads TGTGCCGTCAAACAGGGGCTCTCTGGAAACACCATATATTTT.

A few counts support this clone. The genes are TRBV5-6 and TRBJ1-4; D may be TRBD1 (6 bases). Germline assignment: CDR1 SGHDT and CDR2 YYEEEE. The V and J ends lost 0 bases and 9 bases respectively, with 9 bases between them. This CDR3 comprises 13 residues. Written as DNA, the CDR3 is TGTGCCAGCAGCTTGGCCGGGACAAAAAAACTGTTTTTT. Its protein product is CASSLAGTKKLFF.

V is TRBV4-2 and J is TRBJ2-1; tentative D call: TRBD2 (6 bases). Looked up from germline, CDR1 is LGHNA and CDR2 is YNFKEQ. The ends were cut back, 0 bases at V and 0 bases at J, with 12 bases in the middle. This CDR3 is built from 17 residues. In DNA, the CDR3 is TGTGCCAGCAGCCAAGAGCCGGCGGGGAGCTCCTACAATGAGCAGTTCTTC. Translated, it gives CASSQEPAGSSYNEQFF.

V and J are TRBV5-1 and TRBJ2-2; TRBD2 is a possible D gene (6 bases). The germline V gene encodes CDR1 SGHRS and CDR2 YFSETQ. The CDR3 spans 16 residues. Trimming cost V 7 bases and J 1 base, with 17 bases left between them. CDR3 loop: CASYFSAGLNTGELFF. CDR3 sequence (DNA): TGCGCCAGCTACTTTTCGGCGGGATTGAACACCGGGGAGCTGTTTTTT.

This clone occurred a few times. J is TRBJ2-4 and V is TRBV29-1; 7 nucleotides line up with TRBD1. From germline, CDR1 is SQVTM and CDR2 ANQGSEA. This CDR3 is 14 amino acids long. The ends lost 7 bases at V and 5 bases at J; junction bases unmatched: 11. The CDR3 loop is CSATGTEIQNIQYF. CDR3 DNA sequence: TGCAGCGCGACCGGGACAGAGATTCAAAACATTCAGTACTTC. Full variable domain (rest looked up from reference TRBV29-1 and TRBJ2-4): SAVISQKPSRDICQRGTSLTIQCQVDSQVTMMFWYRQQPGQSLTLIATANQGSEATYESGFVIDKFPISRPNLTFSTLTVSNMSPEDSSIYLCSATGTEIQNIQYFGAGTRLSVL.

V gene TRBV2 combines with J gene TRBJ2-7; no firm D call. V lost 3 bases, J lost 0 bases, and 12 bases lay in between. The germline gives CDR1 SNHLY, CDR2 FYNNEI. The CDR3 has 15 residues. As DNA, the CDR3 is TGTGCCAGCAGTGACATTCTCCATAGCTCCTACGAGCAGTACTTC. Protein product: CASSDILHSSYEQYF.

The V and J genes are TRBV5-4 and TRBJ1-1, with D possibly matching TRBD1 (5 bases). The V end was cut by 0 bases, the J end by 0 bases, with 15 bases between. This CDR3 is 17 amino acids long. CDR1 is SGHNT and CDR2 is YYREEE in the germline V gene (reference sequence). The CDR3 nucleotides read TGTGCCAGCAGCTTGGAGATTCAAGGGGCGATGAACACTGAAGCTTTCTTT. Protein sequence: CASSLEIQGAMNTEAFF.

The V call is TRBV2, the J call TRBJ1-4; D is ambiguous. The CDR3 runs 15 residues. CDR1 is SNHLY and CDR2 is FYNNEI in the germline V gene. V gave up 5 bases and J gave up 4 bases, with 14 bases separating them. CDR3 bases: TGTGCCAGCAGTAGGGAGATGTCGGATAATGAAAAACTGTTTTTT. Protein product: CASSREMSDNEKLFF. Variable domain in full (rest from reference TRBV2 and TRBJ1-4): EPEVTQTPSHQVTQMGQEVILRCVPISNHLYFYWYRQILGQKVEFLVSFYNNEISEKSEIFDDQFSVERPDGSNFTLKIRSTKLEDSAMYFCASSREMSDNEKLFFGSGTQLSVL.

This clone was recorded a few times. The genes are TRBV5-6 and TRBJ2-1, with no clear D. V was pared by 2 bases and J by 4 bases, with 7 bases between. There are 13 residues in the CDR3. Per the germline V gene, CDR1 is SGHDT and CDR2 is YYEEEE. In DNA form, the CDR3 reads TGTGCCAGCAGCTTTAGTCCTTACAATGAGCAGTTCTTC. Protein sequence: CASSFSPYNEQFF.

A word on this clone: One end of the junction is discordant with germline, which a read error may explain. The V call is TRBV7-7, the J call TRBJ2-5; TRBD2 matches 11 bases. The CDR3 has 13 residues. Germline V gives CDR1 SSHAT, CDR2 FNYEAQ (reference sequence). The CDR3 DNA sequence: TGTGCTAGCAGCCCGGGACTAGCGGCGACCCAGTACTTC. Its translation is CASSPGLAATQYF.